The sequence of this TCR beta chain was determined in a study of blood T cell repertoires in COVID-19. Study information: The samples span acute and convalescent COVID-19 from the United States, Italy and Spain. From T cells, B-cell-depleted T cells, or PBMCs came the material, which was cDNA or gDNA.

The CDR3 length is 14 residues. V was pared by 5 bases and J by 2 bases, with 9 bases between. CDR1 and CDR2 (germline): SGHAT, FQNNGV. Under the authors' procedure: Amplification from reference gene primers served as the basis for estimated nucleated cell counts. The table came from immunoSEQ multiplex PCR; TCRdb's copy has only in-frame clones and leaves some out. The V and J calls and clone size are taken from that table; D and trimming were inferred from the DNA. The table shows 300,000 to 400,000 clones, with 88% occurring only once. The specimen sequenced was peripheral blood. J is TRBJ2-2 and V is TRBV11-2, with TRBD1 as a possible D gene (5 bases). The sequence was collected from a woman in her forties or fifties with active or convalescent COVID-19. The CDR3 protein is CASSLGHNTGELFF. The CDR3 DNA is TGTGCCAGCAGCCTCGGACACAACACCGGGGAGCTGTTTTTT.